The 17 T cell receptor beta chains below were found in one sample sequenced in a study of long-term antiretroviral therapy in people with HIV. The authors ran the immunoSEQ assay, v3.0, at survey level. TCRdb's copy holds only in-frame clones and misses some; the assay was immunoSEQ multiplex PCR. This sample carries tens of thousands of clones, roughly four fifths of them seen once, and the ten largest clones take more than 5.5%. The input for sequencing was unsorted PBMCs, taken 1.1 years before starting antiretroviral therapy. All receptors come from a woman younger than 45 with HIV.

The chain employs TRBV13 and TRBJ1-1; D perhaps matches TRBD1 (6 bases). The CDR3 has 15 residues. Trimming shortened V by 3 bases and J by 5 bases, and 16 bases separated the two germline ends. Germline V gives CDR1 PRHDT, CDR2 FYEKMQ (reference sequence). CDR3 amino acids: CASSFPEGGRTEAFF. DNA for the CDR3: TGTGCCAGCAGCTTTCCGGAGGGGGGTAGGACTGAAGCTTTCTTT.

The chain employs TRBV19 and TRBJ1-2, with a tentative D call TRBD1 (5 bases). The CDR3 consists of 12 residues. V was clipped by 4 bases and J by 8 bases, with 11 bases between them. From germline, CDR1 is LNHDA and CDR2 SQIVND (reference sequence). CDR3 region: CASSTGSGGYTF. CDR3 bases: TGTGCCAGTAGTACAGGGTCGGGCGGCTACACCTTC.

This clone was detected only once. V is TRBV9 and J is TRBJ1-3, with a possible D match to TRBD1 (5 bases). Trimming took 0 bases from V and 2 from J, leaving 9 bases between them. Germline values: CDR1 SGDLS, CDR2 YYNGEE. CDR3 length equals 15 residues. The CDR3 DNA is TGTGCCAGCAGCGTAGACCCAGGGACTGGAAACACCATATATTTT. This sequence encodes CASSVDPGTGNTIYF.

This chain links TRBV5-1 with TRBJ2-3, with 11 bases aligning to TRBD2. This CDR3 region has 15 residues. The junction had 8 bases not matched to a gene; V was cut back by 6 bases and J by 5 bases. In germline, CDR1 is SGHRS, CDR2 YFSETQ. The CDR3 nucleotides read TGCGCCAGCAACTTAGCGGGGGGGCCGAGAGATACGCAGTATTTT. Its translation: CASNLAGGPRDTQYF.

The chain combines TRBV5-4 with TRBJ1-6; perhaps TRBD1 as D (5 bases). The CDR3 contains 16 residues. Germline V gene data show CDR1 as SGHNT and CDR2 as YYREEE (reference sequence). V gave up 0 bases and J gave up 6 bases, with 13 bases separating them. The CDR3 DNA reads TGTGCCAGCAGCTTGGTGGGGGGGATCAGTAATTCACCCCTCCACTTT. Protein: CASSLVGGISNSPLHF.

The chain joins TRBV11-2 to TRBJ2-7, with D perhaps given as TRBD1 or TRBD2 (5 bases each). Between the trimmed V and J ends, which lost 6 bases and 3 bases, there was a span of 18 bases. The germline V gene has CDR1 SGHAT and CDR2 FQNNGV. The CDR3 is made up of 15 amino acids. This CDR3 reads CASSPLSGAVYEQYF. The CDR3 DNA sequence: TGTGCCAGCAGTCCACTCTCCGGGGCGGTCTACGAGCAGTACTTC.

The chain has TRBV2 and TRBJ2-2; possibly TRBD1 for D (7 bases). Germline lookup yields CDR1 SNHLY and CDR2 FYNNEI. This CDR3 has 15 residues. V lost 8 bases and J 3 bases, leaving 16 bases between the germline ends. The CDR3 nucleotides read TGTGCCAGCGGAGGGGGCGACGGGGACACCGGGGAGCTGTTTTTT. It codes for CASGGGDGDTGELFF. The variable domain in full, with the rest retrieved from reference TRBV2 and TRBJ2-2, is EPEVTQTPSHQVTQMGQEVILRCVPISNHLYFYWYRQILGQKVEFLVSFYNNEISEKSEIFDDQFSVERPDGSNFTLKIRSTKLEDSAMYFCASGGGDGDTGELFFGEGSRLTVL.

This chain uses TRBV29-1 with TRBJ1-1; 8 bases are a match to TRBD1. Germline CDR1 reads SQVTM; CDR2 reads ANQGSEA. V dropped 4 bases and J dropped 4; count of bases not matched to a gene: 8. The CDR3 consists of 14 residues. The CDR3 region is CSVVHRTGRTEAFF. CDR3 nucleotides: TGCAGCGTTGTACATCGGACAGGGCGCACTGAAGCTTTCTTT.

This chain connects TRBV30 to TRBJ2-1; weak D call: TRBD1 (5 bases). Trimming stripped 1 base from V and 7 bases from J, with 14 bases between. CDR3 length equals 14 residues. Germline V gene lookup returns CDR1 GTSNPN and CDR2 SVGIG (reference sequence). The CDR3 DNA sequence: TGTGCCTGGAGTGCAGGGCAGGGTTTTAATGAGCAGTTCTTC. Translation: CAWSAGQGFNEQFF.

V and J are TRBV27 and TRBJ1-2; 8 positions agree with TRBD1. Germline lookup yields CDR1 MNHEY and CDR2 SMNVEV (reference sequence). CDR3 size: 15 residues. Trimming at V came to 4 bases and at J to 8 bases, leaving 12 bases not matched to a gene. CDR3 sequence (DNA): TGTGCCAGCAGTTCATCCGACAGGGGTACGAAAGGCTACACCTTC. Encoded protein: CASSSSDRGTKGYTF.

The J gene is TRBJ1-3, the V gene TRBV5-1; D uncertain. V lost 4 bases and J 2 bases, leaving 13 bases between the germline ends. CDR1 and CDR2 from the germline V gene are SGHRS and YFSETQ. The CDR3 contains 15 residues. CDR3 sequence reads: CASSLASAAGNTIYF. The DNA of the CDR3 is TGCGCCAGCAGCCTAGCATCAGCAGCTGGAAACACCATATATTTT.

The chain links TRBV5-5 to TRBJ1-2, with D possibly being TRBD1 (6 bases). This CDR3 has 15 residues. In germline, CDR1 is SGHKS, CDR2 YYEKEE (reference sequence). V was shortened by 5 bases and J by 3 bases, with 17 bases between the two germline ends. This CDR3 reads CASRERGGWDYGYTF. The DNA for the CDR3 is TGTGCCAGCAGGGAGAGGGGGGGTTGGGACTATGGCTACACCTTC.

V usage is TRBV5-6 and J usage is TRBJ2-2; D could derive from TRBD1 or TRBD2 (6 bases each). CDR1 and CDR2 from the germline V gene are SGHDT and YYEEEE. CDR3 size: 16 residues. V was cut by 1 base and J by 8 bases, with 18 bases left in between. Here the CDR3 DNA reads TGTGCCAGCAGCTTGCGGGGGCTGACTACCGGAGGGGAGCTGTTTTTT. Translation gives CASSLRGLTTGGELFF. Looking up the rest from reference TRBV5-6 and TRBJ2-2 gives the full variable domain: DAGVTQSPTHLIKTRGQQVTLRCSPKSGHDTVSWYQQALGQGPQFIFQYYEEEERQRGNFPDRFSGHQFPNYSSELNVNALLLGDSALYLCASSLRGLTTGGELFFGEGSRLTVL.

V and J are TRBV14 and TRBJ2-3, with TRBD2 matching over 8 bases. Germline V gene sequence: CDR1 SGHDN, CDR2 FVKESK. With V trimmed by 2 bases and J by 2 bases, 3 bases remained unmatched. The CDR3 sequence is 15 residues long. CDR3 region: CASSQQLAATDTQYF. CDR3 DNA sequence: TGTGCCAGCAGCCAACAACTAGCGGCCACAGATACGCAGTATTTT. Full variable domain (remainder filled in from reference TRBV14 and TRBJ2-3): EAGVTQFPSHSVIEKGQTVTLRCDPISGHDNLYWYRRVMGKEIKFLLHFVKESKQDESGMPNNRFLAERTGGTYSTLKVQPAELEDSGVYFCASSQQLAATDTQYFGPGTRLTVL.

The chain employs TRBV2 and TRBJ2-7; D remains ambiguous. The CDR3 consists of 11 residues. The V gene's germline CDR1 is SNHLY and CDR2 FYNNEI. The ends were cut back, 4 bases at V and 5 bases at J, with 6 bases in the middle. The CDR3 protein is CASSVKDEQYF. The CDR3 DNA reads TGTGCCAGCAGTGTCAAGGACGAGCAGTACTTC.

Note on this clone: The junction departs from the called germline gene at one end, perhaps through a read error. This chain connects TRBV9 to TRBJ1-1; D might be TRBD1 (5 bases). Germline values: CDR1 SGDLS, CDR2 YYNGEE. The CDR3 runs 12 residues. The CDR3 coding sequence is TGTGCCAGCAGCCCTATCCGGGACGCTGAGTCCTTT. Amino acid sequence: CASSPIRDAESF.

This clone was observed a handful of times. This chain uses TRBV6-1 with TRBJ2-7; TRBD1 matches at 8 bases. Germline values: CDR1 MNHNS, CDR2 SASEGT. V was clipped by 6 bases and J by 0 bases; unmatched bases: 7. CDR3 size: 15 residues. The DNA of the CDR3 is TGTGCCAGCAGCGGGGGACAGGTGACCTCCTACGAGCAGTACTTC. The encoded protein is CASSGGQVTSYEQYF.